This TCR beta chain derives from a study of cytomegalovirus exposure and HLA in healthy donors (dated by TCRdb to 2017 to 2019). Concerning the study at large: A later analysis indicated that the 130 or so validation repertoires were generated on the platform also employed for the 670 or so repertoires of the first cohort. Along with the roughly 670-subject first cohort, a separate validation cohort of over 90 different subjects was used. The study combined high-throughput TCR immunosequencing, statistical association of individual TCRs with disease status, and machine learning to predict cytomegalovirus infection status. The aim of the study was to test whether cataloging public T cell receptors could identify signatures of past pathogen exposure.

On the study overall, not on this receptor specifically: In the study, around 150 TCR beta chains were listed as associated with cytomegalovirus. Subsequent analysis determined that TCRs grouped into clusters in the first cohort also showed a tendency toward co-occurrence across the roughly 110 validation repertoires, and about 93% of cluster scores exceeded 0. In vitro tests confirmed that a few of the cytomegalovirus-associated TCR beta chains recognize cytomegalovirus antigens. Most TCR sequences were observed very rarely across donors, whereas some public TCRs were present in many individuals. The authors suggested that the approach could potentially be extended to other disease states and immunological phenotypes. A later analysis lacked HLA typing for the validation cohort, so it scored co-occurrence in that cohort across all 120 repertoires. The classifier was reported to diagnose cytomegalovirus status with high specificity and sensitivity in both the original and validation cohorts.

Comment on this clone: No antigen is known for it. No base quality values were provided; no much bigger clone lies one nucleotide off.

The donors belonged to the validation cohort of over a hundred subjects, which was separate from the roughly 670-subject first cohort. Library construction relied on the immunoSEQ multiplex PCR assay. Under the source paper's analysis protocol: A statistical classification framework was developed to diagnose cytomegalovirus status using the catalog of TCR beta chain sequences. In its TCRdb copy, this immuneACCESS table keeps in-frame sequences only and misses some clones. Where compared with another copy, unresolved V genes explain less than half of these, and the others have no known cause. For V, J and clone size, that table is used; D and trimming come from the DNA. The sample table records over 250,000 clones; around 86% of these occur just once. The ten largest make up about 1% of the sample. Counted from cysteine to phenylalanine, this CDR3 has 12 amino acids. CDR3 DNA only is kept here, 36 bases in frame from base 1. From a lookup of the germline V gene, CDR1 and CDR2 are SNHLY and FYNNEI. The junction carries 7 bases between V and J, which are trimmed by 8 bases and 2 bases respectively.

The chain links TRBV2 with TRBJ1-3; the D gene remains uncertain. The receptor's source is a young woman in good health and CMV-seronegative. The sequencing input was PBMCs. CDR3 reads: CASREPGNTIYF. The DNA is TGTGCCAGCCGGGAGCCTGGAAACACCATATATTTT.